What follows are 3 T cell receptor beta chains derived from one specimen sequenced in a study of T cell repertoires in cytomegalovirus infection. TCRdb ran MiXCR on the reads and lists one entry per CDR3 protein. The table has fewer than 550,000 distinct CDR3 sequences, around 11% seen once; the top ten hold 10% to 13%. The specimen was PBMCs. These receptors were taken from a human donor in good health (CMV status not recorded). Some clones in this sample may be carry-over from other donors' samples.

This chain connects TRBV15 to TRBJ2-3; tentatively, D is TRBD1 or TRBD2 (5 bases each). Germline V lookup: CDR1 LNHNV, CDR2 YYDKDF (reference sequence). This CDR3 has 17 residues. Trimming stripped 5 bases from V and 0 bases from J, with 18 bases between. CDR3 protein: CATSGGTFWGSTDTQYF. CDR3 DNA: TGTGCCACCAGCGGGGGTACTTTTTGGGGTAGCACAGATACGCAGTATTTT.

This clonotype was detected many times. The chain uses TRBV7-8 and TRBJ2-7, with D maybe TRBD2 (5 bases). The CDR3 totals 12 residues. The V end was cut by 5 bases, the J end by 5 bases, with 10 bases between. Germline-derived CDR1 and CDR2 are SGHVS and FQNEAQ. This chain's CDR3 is CASSIGVNEQYF. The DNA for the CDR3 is TGTGCCAGCAGCATCGGGGTAAACGAGCAGTACTTC.

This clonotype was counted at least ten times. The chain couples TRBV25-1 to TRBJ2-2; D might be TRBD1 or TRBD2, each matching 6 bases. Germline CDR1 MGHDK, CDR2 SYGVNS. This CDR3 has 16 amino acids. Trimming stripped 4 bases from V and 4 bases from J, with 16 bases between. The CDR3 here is CASSAPRGAGTGELFF. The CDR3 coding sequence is TGTGCCAGCAGTGCCCCGAGGGGGGCGGGCACCGGGGAGCTGTTTTTT.